This T cell receptor beta chain was identified during a study of cytomegalovirus exposure and HLA in healthy donors. This PCR relied on a set of 60 Vbeta primers and 13 Jbeta primers. Authors' data handling: The authors later counted about 80 million unique TCR beta chains, some 11 million of them shared. Profiling relied on immunoSEQ multiplex PCR, and the TCRdb table lists in-frame clones only, not all of them. That table furnishes V, J and clone size, whereas the DNA furnished D and trimming. The table shows tens of thousands of clones, with approximately 75% occurring only once. Notes on the study in general: A later analysis found common viral pathogens apparently linked to several of the most significant clusters. There were reportedly fewer N-insertions in an Asian-associated ancestry cluster than the approximately 600-donor mean, in a later analysis.

Germline values: CDR1 LNHDA, CDR2 SQIVND (reference sequence). Trimming removed 3 bases from V and 0 bases from J, with 8 bases in between. CDR3 length: 15 amino acids. Worth noting for this clone: Its antigen is currently unknown.

This receptor was taken from a man in his 60s in good health and CMV-seropositive. What was sequenced was PBMCs. This sequence joins TRBV19 and TRBJ2-2; D remains unclear. CDR3 DNA: TGTGCCAGTAGTATCTCGGTTACGAACACCGGGGAGCTGTTTTTT. Translating gives CASSISVTNTGELFF.